This TCR beta chain was recorded in a study of blood T cell repertoires in COVID-19. Study-wide context: The United States, Italy and Spain provided the acute and convalescent COVID-19 samples.

The germline V gene has CDR1 SGDLS and CDR2 YYNGEE. V gave up 3 bases and J gave up 2 bases, with 18 bases separating them. The CDR3 length is 17 residues. Cohorts were determined from participant-reported clinical history. Methods used by the authors: Scientists estimated how many nucleated cells there were by amplifying reference gene primers. Here immunoSEQ multiplex PCR was the method, and the copy in TCRdb shows in-frame clones only, minus some. V and J calls and clone size are as listed in that table; D and trimming were resolved from the DNA. The sample includes roughly 400,000 clones, more than 70% of them seen just once.

The specimen was PBMCs or T cells enriched from blood (not recorded which). The J gene is TRBJ1-5, the V gene TRBV9, with a tentative D call TRBD1 (6 bases). This clonotype originated in a woman in her late teens or twenties who had been exposed to COVID-19. Here the CDR3 DNA reads TGTGCCAGCAGCGGTAGCCCGGACAGAGGGGGCAATCAGCCCCAGCATTTT. Protein product: CASSGSPDRGGNQPQHF. Full variable domain (rest looked up from reference TRBV9 and TRBJ1-5): DSGVTQTPKHLITATGQRVTLRCSPRSGDLSVYWYQQSLDQGLQFLIQYYNGEERAKGNILERFSAQQFPDLHSELNLSSLELGDSALYFCASSGSPDRGGNQPQHFGDGTRLSIL.